One and the same sample provided the 19 T cell receptor beta chains below, sequenced in a study of blood T cell repertoires in COVID-19. Assay: immunoSEQ multiplex PCR; the TCRdb copy retains only in-frame clones and omits some. The sample includes about 280,000 clones, around 85% of them seen just once. The sequenced material came from PBMCs or T cells enriched from blood (not recorded which). The receptors here all came from a woman aged 50 to 60 who had recovered from COVID-19.

The chain joins TRBV4-1 to TRBJ1-3; D is uncertain. Trimming removed 4 bases at V and 2 bases at J, with 6 bases between. The V gene's germline CDR1 is MGHRA and CDR2 YSYEKL. CDR3 length: 13 amino acids. The CDR3 loop is CASSPGTGNTIYF. In DNA form, the CDR3 reads TGCGCCAGCAGCCCGGGGACTGGAAACACCATATATTTT.

The chain carries TRBV7-9 and TRBJ1-2; D is possibly TRBD1 (6 bases). Trimming pared 1 base from V and 4 bases from J, leaving 10 bases between. This CDR3 is 14 amino acids long. Germline values: CDR1 SEHNR, CDR2 FQNEAQ (reference sequence). CDR3 amino acids: CASSLGGQRYGYTF. Written as DNA, the CDR3 is TGTGCCAGCAGCTTAGGCGGACAGCGCTATGGCTACACCTTC. Variable domain in full (rest from reference TRBV7-9 and TRBJ1-2): DTGVSQNPRHKITKRGQNVTFRCDPISEHNRLYWYRQTLGQGPEFLTYFQNEAQLEKSRLLSDRFSAERPKGSFSTLEIQRTEQGDSAMYLCASSLGGQRYGYTFGSGTRLTVV.

This chain connects TRBV4-2 to TRBJ1-5; TRBD1 matches 9 bases. V was pared by 0 bases and J by 3 bases, with 3 bases of the junction left unmatched. This CDR3 is built from 16 residues. CDR1 LGHNA and CDR2 YNFKEQ come from the germline V gene. The DNA of the CDR3 is TGTGCCAGCAGCCAAGATCACAGGGGGCTCAATCAGCCCCAGCATTTT. Translation gives CASSQDHRGLNQPQHF.

Turning to this clone: A much larger clone lies one base from this, so it may be a read error. The V gene is TRBV27, the J gene TRBJ2-7; 7 nucleotides match TRBD1. The ends lost 3 bases at V and 0 bases at J; junction bases unmatched: 2. This CDR3 has 14 residues. The germline V gene has CDR1 MNHEY and CDR2 SMNVEV (reference sequence). The DNA for the CDR3 is TGTGCCAGCAGTTTCCGGGACAGCTCCTACGAGCAGTACTTC. Translated, it gives CASSFRDSSYEQYF.

This clone showed up just once. The chain joins TRBV18 to TRBJ1-1, with no clear D. Germline loops: CDR1 KGHSH, CDR2 LQKENI. This CDR3 is 15 amino acids long. The germline V and J ends were trimmed by 3 bases and 3 bases, with 14 bases remaining between them. The CDR3 coding sequence is TGTGCCAGCTCACCCCTCGGTGGGGAGGACACTGAAGCTTTCTTT. This encodes CASSPLGGEDTEAFF.

This rearrangement joins TRBV12-5 to TRBJ2-7; 7 bases fit TRBD1. V lost 6 bases, J lost 1 base, and 3 bases stayed unmatched. Germline CDR1 is LGHNT and CDR2 is FRNRAP. The CDR3 contains 13 residues. CDR3 region: CASGGQLSYEQYF. The CDR3 nucleotides read TGTGCTAGTGGGGGACAGTTATCCTACGAGCAGTACTTC.

In its sample, this clone was seen once. The chain recombines TRBV1 with TRBJ2-5; TRBD2, as called in the table, went unchecked against the DNA. TRBV1 is given as a pseudogene. The CDR3 consists of 15 residues. For the CDR3, the DNA is TGCACCAGCAGCCAGACTAGCGGAGGGCGAGAGACCCAGTACTTC. This gives the protein CTSSQTSGGRETQYF.

V is TRBV28 and J is TRBJ2-7; 8 bases line up with TRBD1. The V gene's germline CDR1 is MDHEN and CDR2 SYDVKM. With 6 bases clipped from V and 5 bases from J, the junction kept 6 bases outside the gene matches. The CDR3 loop spans 13 amino acids. In DNA, the CDR3 is TGTGCCAGCAGAAGGACAGGGTCTCACGAGCAGTACTTC. Protein: CASRRTGSHEQYF.

The chain employs TRBV5-1 and TRBJ2-2; 8 bases agree with TRBD1. Trimming took 2 bases from V and 0 from J; bases not matched to a gene: 3. There are 16 residues in the CDR3. The germline CDR1 and CDR2 sequences are SGHRS and YFSETQ. The CDR3 loop is CASSLLQGANTGELFF. CDR3 nucleotide sequence: TGCGCCAGCAGCTTACTACAGGGGGCGAACACCGGGGAGCTGTTTTTT. Full variable domain (missing parts from reference TRBV5-1 and TRBJ2-2): KAGVTQTPRYLIKTRGQQVTLSCSPISGHRSVSWYQQTPGQGLQFLFEYFSETQRNKGNFPGRFSGRQFSNSRSEMNVSTLELGDSALYLCASSLLQGANTGELFFGEGSRLTVL.

The rearrangement uses TRBV19 and TRBJ1-4, with 7 nucleotides matching TRBD1. From germline, CDR1 is LNHDA and CDR2 SQIVND (reference sequence). The V and J ends lost 4 bases and 4 bases, in that order; junction bases with no gene match: 9. The CDR3 runs 16 residues. In nucleotides, the CDR3 is TGTGCCAGTAGTACCCCAGGGGGGCCGCATAATGAAAAACTGTTTTTT. Translating it yields CASSTPGGPHNEKLFF.

V usage is TRBV10-3 and J usage is TRBJ2-3; D is perhaps TRBD1 (6 bases). Germline values: CDR1 ENHRY, CDR2 SYGVKD. The CDR3 is made up of 14 amino acids. V shed 2 bases and J shed 6 bases, with 12 bases lying between them. The CDR3 reads CAISEGGGYDTQYF. The CDR3, as DNA: TGTGCCATCAGTGAGGGTGGGGGCTACGATACGCAGTATTTT.

This clone turned up a few times. The chain employs TRBV12-5 and TRBJ2-1, with TRBD1 as a possible D gene (6 bases). The CDR3 sequence is 14 residues long. Trimming shortened V by 7 bases and J by 7 bases, and 17 bases separated the two germline ends. Germline V gene data show CDR1 as LGHNT and CDR2 as FRNRAP. Here the CDR3 reads CASALKGVWNEQFF. The CDR3 coding sequence is TGTGCTAGTGCCCTGAAGGGGGTGTGGAATGAGCAGTTCTTC.

J is TRBJ1-1 and V is TRBV6-5, with D unclear. This CDR3 region has 10 residues. V was shortened by 6 bases and J by 12 bases, with 11 bases between the two germline ends. Germline lookup yields CDR1 MNHEY and CDR2 SVGAGI. CDR3 sequence (DNA): TGTGCCAGCAGCGAGATACGGTCTTTCTTT. It codes for CASSEIRSFF.

This chain connects TRBV5-1 to TRBJ1-1; D call uncertain. Germline V lookup: CDR1 SGHRS, CDR2 YFSETQ. V dropped 6 bases and J dropped 4 bases, with 13 bases sitting between them. The CDR3 is 13 residues long. The CDR3 loop reads CASTSSGSTEAFF. CDR3 nucleotides: TGCGCCAGCACCTCCTCAGGTAGCACTGAAGCTTTCTTT.

J is TRBJ1-4 and V is TRBV4-1; 8 nucleotides align to TRBD1. Germline V gene data show CDR1 as MGHRA and CDR2 as YSYEKL. V lost 0 bases, J lost 7 bases, and 4 bases stayed unmatched. The CDR3 runs 15 residues. CDR3 coding DNA: TGCGCCAGCAGCCAAGAGGACAGGGAAACTGAAAAACTGTTTTTT. Amino acid sequence: CASSQEDRETEKLFF.

The chain recombines TRBV10-3 with TRBJ1-3; D unresolved. The CDR3 is 14 residues long. Between the trimmed V and J ends, which lost 3 bases and 4 bases, there was a span of 10 bases. Germline V gene sequence: CDR1 ENHRY, CDR2 SYGVKD. The CDR3 reads CAISDLRGGNTIYF. CDR3 DNA: TGTGCCATCAGTGACCTTAGAGGGGGAAACACCATATATTTT.

This chain links TRBV5-4 with TRBJ1-6; 7 bases match TRBD1. The CDR3 extends over 14 amino acids. With V trimmed by 4 bases and J by 10 bases, 8 bases remained unmatched. CDR1 is SGHNT, CDR2 YYREEE, per germline (reference sequence). The CDR3 loop reads CASSLGTEGSPLHF. The CDR3 DNA reads as TGTGCCAGCAGCCTTGGGACAGAAGGGTCACCCCTCCACTTT.

As regards this clone: Other DNA variants within this sample encode the same CDR3. The rearrangement links TRBV10-1 to TRBJ1-1; D possibly corresponds to TRBD1 (5 bases). V was cut by 0 bases and J by 2 bases, with 10 bases left in between. Germline V gene data show CDR1 as WNHNN and CDR2 as SYGVQD (reference sequence). The CDR3 is 15 residues long. The CDR3: CASSESRQGNTEAFF. In nucleotides, the CDR3 is TGCGCCAGCAGTGAGTCGCGTCAGGGCAACACTGAAGCTTTCTTT.

The CDR3 spells CAVGAGGSYNEQFF. CDR3 DNA sequence: TGTGCCGTAGGGGCGGGGGGGTCCTACAATGAGCAGTTCTTC. The chain combines TRBV19 with TRBJ2-1; TRBD2 matches at 9 bases. Per germline, CDR1 LNHDA and CDR2 SQIVND (reference sequence). This CDR3 spans 14 amino acids. V was pared by 11 bases and J by 1 base, with 6 bases of the junction left unmatched.